The 22 T cell receptor beta chains in this list originate from one sample, sequenced in a study of CD8 T cells in ankylosing spondylitis. Study conclusions and caveats: Made up of about eight highly homologous variants, a TCR beta motif appeared characteristic of ankylosing spondylitis blood.

Their antigen targets remain unknown. MiXCR was run by TCRdb on the 5' RACE reads, yielding one entry per CDR3 protein. This sample carries almost 400,000 distinct CDR3 sequences, about 20% of them seen once, and the ten largest clones take about 16%. The specimen was blood, either unsorted or a sorted T cell fraction (not recorded which). These TCRs come from a male donor with ankylosing spondylitis.

V and J are TRBV3-1 and TRBJ1-2; D call uncertain. Germline CDR1 is LGHDT and CDR2 is YNNKEL (reference sequence). The V gene lost 3 bases and the J gene lost 3 bases, with 11 bases spanning the gap. The CDR3 runs 14 residues. CDR3 coding DNA: TGTGCCAGCAGCCAGGTGCGGGAATACTATGGCTACACCTTC. Protein: CASSQVREYYGYTF.

J is TRBJ2-7 and V is TRBV12-3 or TRBV12-4, with 8 bases matching TRBD1. The CDR3 sequence is 14 residues long. V was pared by 6 bases and J by 6 bases, with 10 bases of the junction left unmatched. CDR3 amino acids: CASSLGQGTSEQYF. DNA of the CDR3: TGTGCCAGCAGCCTCGGACAGGGTACGTCCGAGCAGTACTTC.

This clonotype was seen repeatedly, ten times or more. The chain has TRBV5-1 and TRBJ2-3, with 8 bases aligning to TRBD2. J lost 0 bases, V lost 0 bases, and 3 bases had no gene match. The germline V gene has CDR1 SGHRS and CDR2 YFSETQ. The CDR3 runs to 16 residues. CDR3 nucleotides: TGCGCCAGCAGCTTGGGACTAGCGATCAGCACAGATACGCAGTATTTT. Protein sequence: CASSLGLAISTDTQYF.

This chain joins TRBV30 and TRBJ1-1; D not certain. V was clipped by 0 bases and J by 7 bases, with 12 bases between them. The CDR3 has 13 residues. Germline V gives CDR1 GTSNPN, CDR2 SVGIG (reference sequence). The CDR3 bases are TGTGCCTGGAGTGTACGGCCGCAACTTGAAGCTTTCTTT. Translation: CAWSVRPQLEAFF.

The rearrangement joins TRBV5-1 to TRBJ2-7; D perhaps matches TRBD1 (5 bases). Between the trimmed V and J ends, which lost 2 bases and 3 bases, there was a span of 15 bases. Per germline, CDR1 SGHRS and CDR2 YFSETQ. CDR3 length equals 15 residues. The CDR3 DNA follows: TGCGCCAGCAGCTTCTTGGGGCCGGCCAACTACGAGCAGTACTTC. Amino acids: CASSFLGPANYEQYF.

V usage is TRBV5-1 and J usage is TRBJ2-1; D may be TRBD1 or TRBD2 (5 bases each). The CDR3 extends over 19 amino acids. Trimming pared 4 bases from V and 0 bases from J, leaving 23 bases between. Per germline, CDR1 SGHRS and CDR2 YFSETQ. For the CDR3, the DNA is TGCGCCAGCAGCCCTAACTCGGTGGGGCGGAGGAGCTCCTACAATGAGCAGTTCTTC. Translation gives CASSPNSVGRRSSYNEQFF.

There are a few counts of this clonotype. This chain links TRBV2 with TRBJ2-1; D is undetermined. From germline, CDR1 is SNHLY and CDR2 FYNNEI. V was clipped by 4 bases and J by 7 bases, with 8 bases between them. This CDR3 spans 12 amino acids. The CDR3 DNA sequence: TGTGCCAGCAGTGTGAATGAGAATGAGCAGTTCTTC. This encodes CASSVNENEQFF.

This chain uses TRBV12-3 or TRBV12-4 with TRBJ1-1, with TRBD1 matching 8 bases. The CDR3 sequence is 14 residues long. J was trimmed by 5 bases and V by 3 bases; bases with no gene match: 5. This CDR3 reads CASSFTGGRTEAFF. DNA of the CDR3: TGTGCCAGCAGTTTTACAGGGGGGAGGACTGAAGCTTTCTTT.

The chain couples TRBV29-1 to TRBJ1-1, with D unresolved. The CDR3 contains 11 residues. Germline CDR1 SQVTM, CDR2 ANQGSEA. The CDR3 coding sequence is TGCACCGCTAGCTTGGGGACTGAAGCTTTCTTT. This sequence encodes CTASLGTEAFF.

There are a few counts of this clonotype. The chain recombines TRBV10-3 with TRBJ1-2; tentative D call: TRBD1 (5 bases). CDR1 and CDR2 (germline): ENHRY, SYGVKD. This CDR3 is built from 11 residues. Between the trimmed V and J ends, which lost 7 bases and 5 bases, there was a span of 8 bases. The CDR3 loop is CAINQGYGYTF. In DNA form, the CDR3 reads TGTGCCATCAACCAGGGTTATGGCTACACCTTC.

The J gene is TRBJ2-2, the V gene TRBV11-3, with 7 bases fitting TRBD2. J lost 4 bases, V lost 3 bases, and 5 bases had no gene match. From germline, CDR1 is SGHNT and CDR2 YENEEA. This CDR3 has 15 residues. CDR3 sequence: CASSFTGGVTGELFF. DNA of the CDR3: TGTGCCAGCAGCTTTACGGGAGGCGTCACCGGGGAGCTGTTTTTT.

This clonotype occurred a few times. The chain recombines TRBV6-6 with TRBJ2-5; tentatively, D is TRBD2 (5 bases). V lost 2 bases, J lost 10 bases, and 8 bases lay in between. The length of the CDR3 is 11 residues. CDR1 and CDR2 from the germline V gene are MNHNY and SVGAGI (reference sequence). CDR3 sequence: CASSYRDSQYF. Here the CDR3 DNA reads TGTGCCAGCAGTTACCGGGATAGCCAGTACTTC.

This chain connects TRBV7-9 to TRBJ1-2; 7 positions match TRBD1. Trimming took 2 bases from V and 5 from J; bases not matched to a gene: 8. The CDR3 is 15 residues long. From germline, CDR1 is SEHNR and CDR2 FQNEAQ (reference sequence). CDR3 coding DNA: TGTGCCAGCAGCTTATGGGGACAGCGAAGTTATGGCTACACCTTC. This gives the protein CASSLWGQRSYGYTF.

This clonotype was seen only a few times. The J gene is TRBJ2-7, the V gene TRBV4-2; TRBD1 is a possible D gene (6 bases). Deletions cut 1 base from V and 3 bases from J, with 16 bases between. Germline V lookup: CDR1 LGHNA, CDR2 YNFKEQ. The CDR3 is made up of 16 amino acids. CDR3 sequence reads: CASSQGSQGLGYEQYF. The DNA for the CDR3 is TGTGCCAGCAGCCAAGGAAGCCAGGGGTTGGGCTACGAGCAGTACTTC.

This chain links TRBV6-1 with TRBJ1-4; D might be TRBD1 (5 bases). This CDR3 contains 15 residues. The germline V gene has CDR1 MNHNS and CDR2 SASEGT. Trimming took 7 bases from V and 0 from J, leaving 12 bases between them. CDR3 nucleotides: TGTGCCAGCAAGGGACGGGATGCAACTAATGAAAAACTGTTTTTT. Translated: CASKGRDATNEKLFF.

The chain has TRBV30 and TRBJ2-7; unclear D gene. Germline CDR1 reads GTSNPN; CDR2 reads SVGIG (reference sequence). The CDR3 sequence is 12 residues long. Trimming shortened V by 2 bases and J by 3 bases, and 8 bases separated the two germline ends. The CDR3 is CAWSSQIYEQYF. CDR3 in DNA: TGTGCCTGGAGTAGCCAAATCTACGAGCAGTACTTC.

The chain uses TRBV5-6 and TRBJ2-5; TRBD2 matches at 8 bases. V lost 0 bases, J lost 4 bases, and 14 bases stayed unmatched. CDR1 SGHDT and CDR2 YYEEEE come from the germline V gene. This CDR3 contains 18 residues. The DNA of the CDR3 is TGTGCCAGCAGCTTGGTTCGAGGGACCGGGACTAGGGTAGAGACCCAGTACTTC. Protein product: CASSLVRGTGTRVETQYF.

The gene calls are TRBV12-3 or TRBV12-4 and TRBJ1-6; D unclear. With 2 bases removed from V and 4 bases from J, the gap between germline ends came to 6 bases. The CDR3 has 14 residues. CDR3 protein: CASSLPDYNSPLHF. In DNA, the CDR3 is TGTGCCAGCAGTTTACCAGATTATAATTCACCCCTCCACTTT.

This chain joins TRBV20-1 and TRBJ2-5; D possibly corresponds to TRBD2 (6 bases). CDR1 is DFQATT and CDR2 is SNEGSKA in the germline V gene (reference sequence). This CDR3 is built from 15 residues. Trimming cost V 5 bases and J 1 base, with 17 bases left between them. The CDR3 DNA follows: TGCAGTGCTGCTCGCATCGTCGGGGGCCAAGAGACCCAGTACTTC. This sequence encodes CSAARIVGGQETQYF.

This clonotype was detected only a few times. V is TRBV6-2 or TRBV6-3 and J is TRBJ2-5; 12 bases line up with TRBD2. J was trimmed by 7 bases and V by 6 bases; bases with no gene match: 6. Germline CDR1 and CDR2: MNHEY and SVGEGT. CDR3 length equals 14 residues. The DNA for the CDR3 is TGTGCCAGCAGGAAGACTAGCGGGAGTGGGACCCAGTACTTC. The encoded protein is CASRKTSGSGTQYF.

A few counts support this clonotype. V is TRBV7-2 and J is TRBJ2-3; weak D call: TRBD2 (6 bases). V was cut by 6 bases and J by 3 bases, with 10 bases left in between. Germline lookup yields CDR1 SGHTA and CDR2 FQGNSA. CDR3 size: 13 residues. Written as DNA, the CDR3 is TGTGCCAGCAGAAATAGCGGAACAGATACGCAGTATTTT. It codes for CASRNSGTDTQYF. Combining the CDR3 with reference TRBV7-2 and TRBJ2-3 gives the whole variable domain GAGVSQSPSNKVTEKGKDVELRCDPISGHTALYWYRQSLGQGLEFLIYFQGNSAPDKSGLPSDRFSAERTGGSVSTLTIQRTQQEDSAVYLCASRNSGTDTQYFGPGTRLTVL.

V gene TRBV6-2 or TRBV6-3 combines with J gene TRBJ1-2; D not resolved. The CDR3 spans 13 residues. Trimming left V 4 bases short and J 2 bases short, with 8 bases between. Germline V lookup: CDR1 MNHEY, CDR2 SVGEGT. The CDR3 protein is CASSFLRNYGYTF. For the CDR3, the DNA is TGTGCCAGCAGTTTCCTCAGGAACTATGGCTACACCTTC.